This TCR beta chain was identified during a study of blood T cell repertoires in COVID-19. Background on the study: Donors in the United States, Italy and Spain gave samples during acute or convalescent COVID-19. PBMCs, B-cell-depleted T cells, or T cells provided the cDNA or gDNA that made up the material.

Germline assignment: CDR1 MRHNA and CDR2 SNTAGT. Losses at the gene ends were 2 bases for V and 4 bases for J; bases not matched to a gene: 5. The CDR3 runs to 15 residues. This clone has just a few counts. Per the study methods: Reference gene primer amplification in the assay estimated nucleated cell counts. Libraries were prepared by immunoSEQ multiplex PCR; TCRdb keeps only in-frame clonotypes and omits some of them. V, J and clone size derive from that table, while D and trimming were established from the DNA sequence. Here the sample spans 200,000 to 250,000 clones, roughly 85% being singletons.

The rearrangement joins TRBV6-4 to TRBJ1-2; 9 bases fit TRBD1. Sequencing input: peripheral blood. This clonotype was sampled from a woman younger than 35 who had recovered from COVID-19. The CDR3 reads CASSDGTGNPYGYTF. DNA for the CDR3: TGTGCCAGCAGTGACGGGACAGGGAATCCCTATGGCTACACCTTC.